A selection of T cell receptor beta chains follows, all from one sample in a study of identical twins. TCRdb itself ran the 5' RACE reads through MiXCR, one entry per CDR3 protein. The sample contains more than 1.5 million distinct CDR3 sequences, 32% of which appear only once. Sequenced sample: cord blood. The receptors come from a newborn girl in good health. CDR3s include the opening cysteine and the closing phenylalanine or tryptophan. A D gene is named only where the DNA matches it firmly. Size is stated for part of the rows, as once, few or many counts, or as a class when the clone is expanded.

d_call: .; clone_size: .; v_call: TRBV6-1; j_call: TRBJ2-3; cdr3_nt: TGTGCCAGCAGTGACACGGGGCCCAGCACAGATACGCAGTATTTT; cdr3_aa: CASSDTGPSTDTQYF
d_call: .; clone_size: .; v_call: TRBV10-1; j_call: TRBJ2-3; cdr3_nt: TGCGCCAGCACCCAGGGGACTAGCACAGATACGCAGTATTTT; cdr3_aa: CASTQGTSTDTQYF
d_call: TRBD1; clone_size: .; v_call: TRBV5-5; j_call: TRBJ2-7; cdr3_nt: TGTGCCGGCAGCTCCGGCAGGGGACAGATCTACGAGCAGTACTTC; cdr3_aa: CAGSSGRGQIYEQYF
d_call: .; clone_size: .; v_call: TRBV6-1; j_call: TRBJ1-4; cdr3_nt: TGTGCCAGCAGTGAAGAGACAGGATGGGAAAAACTGTTTTTT; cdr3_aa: CASSEETGWEKLFF
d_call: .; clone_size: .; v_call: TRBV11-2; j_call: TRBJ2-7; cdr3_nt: TGTGCCAGCAGCTCCACCGGGAAATACGAGCAGTACTTC; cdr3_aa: CASSSTGKYEQYF
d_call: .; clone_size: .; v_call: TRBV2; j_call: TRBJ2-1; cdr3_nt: TGTGCCAGCGCGCTGGTAGTAGACTCCTACAATGAGCAGTTCTTC; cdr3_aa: CASALVVDSYNEQFF
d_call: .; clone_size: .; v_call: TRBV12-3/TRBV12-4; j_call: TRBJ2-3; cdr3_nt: TGTGCCAGCAGCTCGGGACTCTATAGATTCCCCACAGATACGCAGTATTTT; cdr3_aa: CASSSGLYRFPTDTQYF
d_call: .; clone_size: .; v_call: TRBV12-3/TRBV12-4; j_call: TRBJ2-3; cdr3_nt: TGTGCCAGCAGTTTTCGGGACCCAGATACGCAGTATTTT; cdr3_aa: CASSFRDPDTQYF
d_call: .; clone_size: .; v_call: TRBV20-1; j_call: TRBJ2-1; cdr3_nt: TGCAGTGCTAGGCGCCCGGGACTGCGTTACAATGAGCAGTTCTTC; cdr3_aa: CSARRPGLRYNEQFF
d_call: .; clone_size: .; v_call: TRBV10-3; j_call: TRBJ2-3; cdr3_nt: TGTGCCATCATGGGGTCTAGCACAGATACGCAGTATTTT; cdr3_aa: CAIMGSSTDTQYF
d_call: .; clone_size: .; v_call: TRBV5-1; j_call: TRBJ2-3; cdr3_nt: TGCGCCAGCAGCCGAGGGACCCAACCGGGGTATTTT; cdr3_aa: CASSRGTQPGYF
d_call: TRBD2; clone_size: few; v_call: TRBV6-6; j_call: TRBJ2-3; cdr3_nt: TGTGCCAGCAGTTACGGGACTAGCGGCCATACGCAGTATTTT; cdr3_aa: CASSYGTSGHTQYF
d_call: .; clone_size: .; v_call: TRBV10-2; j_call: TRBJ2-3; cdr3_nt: TGCGCCAGCAGACCGGCCCTTCTTAGCACAGATACGCAGTATTTT; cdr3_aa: CASRPALLSTDTQYF
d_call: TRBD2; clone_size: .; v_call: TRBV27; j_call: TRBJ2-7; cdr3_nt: TGTGCCAGCACCCTATGGAGCTCTAGCGGTCATGAGCAGTACTTC; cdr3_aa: CASTLWSSSGHEQYF
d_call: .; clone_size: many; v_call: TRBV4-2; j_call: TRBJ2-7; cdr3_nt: TGTGCCAGCAGCCAAGATGGTAGCGGCCGCTACGAGCAGTACTTC; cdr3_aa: CASSQDGSGRYEQYF